The clone carrying this T cell receptor beta chain was counted a few times. Its antigen is unidentified. This record comes from a study of long-term antiretroviral therapy in people with HIV. Study background: Some samples came about a decade before the 2015 immediate-ART recommendation, and these were the earliest. General study results and limits: ART preceded a rise in diversity that nonetheless stayed lower than in transplant donor controls. Pre-ART expanded clones dominated the repertoire at every time point. Spans of CDR3 length were tighter for HIV repertoires than for controls.

It was version v3.0 of the immunoSEQ assay that was run at survey level. The protocol was immunoSEQ multiplex PCR, while the TCRdb copy is restricted to in-frame clones and leaves out a portion. The sample has about 24,000 clones; 95% are singletons. The CDR3 covers 11 residues. Trimming cost V 2 bases and J 6 bases, with 5 bases left between them. Germline V lookup: CDR1 SGDLS, CDR2 YYNGEE. V is TRBV9 and J is TRBJ1-1; D unclear. This sample comprised unsorted PBMCs, obtained 4.8 to 5 years after starting antiretroviral therapy. The sequence derives from a woman in her forties or fifties with HIV. Here the CDR3 DNA reads TGTGCCAGCAGCGTTTTCCCTGAAGCTTTCTTT. Residues: CASSVFPEAFF.